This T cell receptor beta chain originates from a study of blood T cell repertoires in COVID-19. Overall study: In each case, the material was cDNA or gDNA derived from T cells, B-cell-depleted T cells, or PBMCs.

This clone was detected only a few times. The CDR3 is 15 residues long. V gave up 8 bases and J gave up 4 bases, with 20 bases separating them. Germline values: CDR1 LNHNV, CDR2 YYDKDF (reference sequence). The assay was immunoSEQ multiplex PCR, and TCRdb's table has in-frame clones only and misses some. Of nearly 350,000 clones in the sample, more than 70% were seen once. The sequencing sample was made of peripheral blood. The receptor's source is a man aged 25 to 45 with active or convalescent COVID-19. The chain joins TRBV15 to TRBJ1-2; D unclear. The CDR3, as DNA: TGTGCCACCTCCCGCGGCCCAGAGTCCGGCTATGGCTACACCTTC. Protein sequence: CATSRGPESGYGYTF.